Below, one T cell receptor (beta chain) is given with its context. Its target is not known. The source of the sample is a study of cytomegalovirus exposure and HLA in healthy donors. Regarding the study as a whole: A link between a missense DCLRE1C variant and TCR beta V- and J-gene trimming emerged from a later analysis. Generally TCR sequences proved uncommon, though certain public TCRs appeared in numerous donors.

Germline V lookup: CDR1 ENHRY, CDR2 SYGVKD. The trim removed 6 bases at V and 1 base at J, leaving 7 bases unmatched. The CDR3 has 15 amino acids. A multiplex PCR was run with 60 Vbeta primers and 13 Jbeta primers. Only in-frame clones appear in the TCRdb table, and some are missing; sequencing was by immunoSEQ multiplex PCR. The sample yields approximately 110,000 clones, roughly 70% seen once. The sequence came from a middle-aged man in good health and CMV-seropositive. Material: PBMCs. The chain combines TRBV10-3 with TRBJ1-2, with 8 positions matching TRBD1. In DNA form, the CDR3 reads TGTGCCATCAGCCCCGGACAGGGAAATAACTATGGCTACACCTTC. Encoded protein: CAISPGQGNNYGYTF.